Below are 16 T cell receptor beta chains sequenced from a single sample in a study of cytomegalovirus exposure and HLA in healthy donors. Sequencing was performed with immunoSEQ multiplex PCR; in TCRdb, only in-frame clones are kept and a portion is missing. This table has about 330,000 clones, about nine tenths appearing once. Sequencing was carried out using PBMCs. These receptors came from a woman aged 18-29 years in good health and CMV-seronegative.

The DNA for the CDR3 is TGTGCCAGCAGCTCCTTTGGACAGGGCGGGCAGTACTTC. This encodes CASSSFGQGGQYF. This chain joins TRBV7-2 and TRBJ2-7; TRBD1 aligns across 8 bases. CDR3 length: 13 residues. Trimming took 4 bases from V and 9 from J; bases not matched to a gene: 8. CDR1 is SGHTA, CDR2 FQGNSA, per germline.

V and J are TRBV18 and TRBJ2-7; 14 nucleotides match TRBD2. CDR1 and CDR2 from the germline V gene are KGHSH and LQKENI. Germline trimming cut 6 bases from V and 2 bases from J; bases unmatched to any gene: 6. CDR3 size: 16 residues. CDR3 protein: CASSQATSGRAYEQYF. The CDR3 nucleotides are TGTGCCAGCTCCCAAGCGACTAGCGGGAGGGCCTACGAGCAGTACTTC.

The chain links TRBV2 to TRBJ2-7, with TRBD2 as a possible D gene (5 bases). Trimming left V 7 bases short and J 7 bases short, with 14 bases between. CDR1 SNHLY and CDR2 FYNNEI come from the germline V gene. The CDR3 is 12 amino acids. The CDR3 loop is CASTIGGGEQYF. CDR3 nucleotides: TGTGCCAGCACCATTGGAGGTGGGGAGCAGTACTTC.

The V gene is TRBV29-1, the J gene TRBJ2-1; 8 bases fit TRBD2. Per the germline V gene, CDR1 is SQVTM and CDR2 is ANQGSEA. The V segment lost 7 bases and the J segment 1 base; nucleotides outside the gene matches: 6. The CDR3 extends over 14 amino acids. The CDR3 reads CSAVSGNSYNEQFF. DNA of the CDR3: TGCAGCGCCGTTAGCGGGAATTCCTACAATGAGCAGTTCTTC.

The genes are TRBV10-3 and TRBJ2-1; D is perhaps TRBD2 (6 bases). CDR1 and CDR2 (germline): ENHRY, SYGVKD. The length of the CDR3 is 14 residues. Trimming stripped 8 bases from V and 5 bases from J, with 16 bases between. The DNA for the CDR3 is TGTGCCATCGGGGGGAACCAAAAGGACAATGAGCAGTTCTTC. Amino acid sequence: CAIGGNQKDNEQFF.

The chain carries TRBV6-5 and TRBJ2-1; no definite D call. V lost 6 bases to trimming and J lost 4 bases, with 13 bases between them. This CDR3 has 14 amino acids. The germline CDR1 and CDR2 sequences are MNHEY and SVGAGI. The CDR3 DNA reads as TGTGCCAGCAGCCCCTCGACTGGATACAATGAGCAGTTCTTC. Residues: CASSPSTGYNEQFF.

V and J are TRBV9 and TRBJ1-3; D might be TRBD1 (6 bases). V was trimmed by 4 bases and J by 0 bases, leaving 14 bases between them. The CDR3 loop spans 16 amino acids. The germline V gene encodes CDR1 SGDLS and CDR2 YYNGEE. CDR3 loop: CASSKGTPTSGNTIYF. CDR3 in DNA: TGTGCCAGCAGCAAAGGGACACCTACCTCTGGAAACACCATATATTTT.

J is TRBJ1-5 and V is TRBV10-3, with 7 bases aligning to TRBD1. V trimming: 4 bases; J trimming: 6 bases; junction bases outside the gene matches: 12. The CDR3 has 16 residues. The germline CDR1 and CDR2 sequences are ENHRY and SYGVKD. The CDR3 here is CAISARRQGEGQPQHF. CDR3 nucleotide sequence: TGTGCCATCAGTGCAAGGAGACAGGGTGAGGGTCAGCCCCAGCATTTT.

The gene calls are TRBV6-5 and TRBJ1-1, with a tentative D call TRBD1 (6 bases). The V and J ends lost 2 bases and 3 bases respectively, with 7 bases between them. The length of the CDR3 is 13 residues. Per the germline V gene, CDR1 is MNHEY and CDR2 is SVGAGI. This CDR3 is CASSYQGYTEAFF. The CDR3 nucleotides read TGTGCCAGCAGTTACCAGGGGTACACTGAAGCTTTCTTT.

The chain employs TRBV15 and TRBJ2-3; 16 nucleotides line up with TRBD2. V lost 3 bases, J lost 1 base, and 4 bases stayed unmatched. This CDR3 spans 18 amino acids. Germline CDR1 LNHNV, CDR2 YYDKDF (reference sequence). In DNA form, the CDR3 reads TGTGCCACCAGCAGTGGGACTAGCGGGAGGGCCGGCACAGATACGCAGTATTTT. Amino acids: CATSSGTSGRAGTDTQYF. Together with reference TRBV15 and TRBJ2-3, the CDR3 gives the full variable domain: DAMVIQNPRYQVTQFGKPVTLSCSQTLNHNVMYWYQQKSSQAPKLLFHYYDKDFNNEADTPDNFQSRRPNTSFCFLDIRSPGLGDTAMYLCATSSGTSGRAGTDTQYFGPGTRLTVL.

The CDR3 DNA is TGCGCCAGCAGCTTCGGACAGCTGAACACTGAAGCTTTCTTT. Translating gives CASSFGQLNTEAFF. The V gene is TRBV5-1, the J gene TRBJ1-1, with a weak D call TRBD1 (6 bases). The CDR3 is 14 residues long. Germline assignment: CDR1 SGHRS and CDR2 YFSETQ. The V end lost 2 bases, the J end lost 0 bases, and 8 bases lay between the germline ends.

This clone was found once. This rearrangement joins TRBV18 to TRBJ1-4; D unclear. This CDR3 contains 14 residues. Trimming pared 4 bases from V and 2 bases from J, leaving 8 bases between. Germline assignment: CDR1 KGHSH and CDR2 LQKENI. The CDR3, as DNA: TGTGCCAGCTCACTCGGGGTGACTAATGAAAAACTGTTTTTT. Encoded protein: CASSLGVTNEKLFF.

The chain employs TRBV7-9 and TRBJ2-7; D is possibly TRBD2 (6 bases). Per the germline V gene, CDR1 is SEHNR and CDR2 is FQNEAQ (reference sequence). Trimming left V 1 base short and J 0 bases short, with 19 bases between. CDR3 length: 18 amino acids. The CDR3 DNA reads TGTGCCAGCAGCTTAGGATTCGGGACTTGGGGGGTCTCCTACGAGCAGTACTTC. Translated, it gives CASSLGFGTWGVSYEQYF.

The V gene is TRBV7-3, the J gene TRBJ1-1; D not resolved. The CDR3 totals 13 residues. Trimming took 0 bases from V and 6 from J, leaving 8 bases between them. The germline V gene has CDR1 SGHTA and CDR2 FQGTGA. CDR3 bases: TGTGCCAGCAGCTTAACGCACTTAGCTGAAGCTTTCTTT. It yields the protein CASSLTHLAEAFF.

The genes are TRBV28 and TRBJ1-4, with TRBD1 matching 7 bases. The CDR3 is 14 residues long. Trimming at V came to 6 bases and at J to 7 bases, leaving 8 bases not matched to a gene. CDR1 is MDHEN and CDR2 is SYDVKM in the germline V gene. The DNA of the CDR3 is TGTGCCAGCAGGGGAACAGGGGAAGGTGAAAAACTGTTTTTT. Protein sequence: CASRGTGEGEKLFF.

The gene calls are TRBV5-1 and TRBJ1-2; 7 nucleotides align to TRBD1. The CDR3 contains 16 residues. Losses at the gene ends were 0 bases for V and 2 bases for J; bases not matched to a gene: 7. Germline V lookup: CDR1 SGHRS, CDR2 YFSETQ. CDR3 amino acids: CASSLGLDRANYGYTF. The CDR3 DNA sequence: TGCGCCAGCAGCTTGGGGTTAGACAGGGCGAACTATGGCTACACCTTC.